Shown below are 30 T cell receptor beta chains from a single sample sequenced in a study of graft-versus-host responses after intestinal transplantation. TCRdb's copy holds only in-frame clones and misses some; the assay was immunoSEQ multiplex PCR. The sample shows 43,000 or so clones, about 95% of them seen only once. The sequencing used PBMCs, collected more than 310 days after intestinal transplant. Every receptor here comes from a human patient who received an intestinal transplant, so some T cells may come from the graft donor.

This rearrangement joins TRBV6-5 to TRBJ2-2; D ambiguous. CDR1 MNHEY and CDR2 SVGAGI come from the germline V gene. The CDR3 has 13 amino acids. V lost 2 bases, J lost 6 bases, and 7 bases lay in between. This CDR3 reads CASSYLTAGELFF. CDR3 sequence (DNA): TGTGCCAGCAGTTACCTTACTGCCGGGGAGCTGTTTTTT.

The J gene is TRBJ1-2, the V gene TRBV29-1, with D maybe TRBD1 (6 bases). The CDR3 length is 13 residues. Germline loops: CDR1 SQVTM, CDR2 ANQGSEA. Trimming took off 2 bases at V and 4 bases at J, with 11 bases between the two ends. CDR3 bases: TGCAGCGTTGAAAACAGGGCGGGCTATGGCTACACCTTC. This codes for CSVENRAGYGYTF.

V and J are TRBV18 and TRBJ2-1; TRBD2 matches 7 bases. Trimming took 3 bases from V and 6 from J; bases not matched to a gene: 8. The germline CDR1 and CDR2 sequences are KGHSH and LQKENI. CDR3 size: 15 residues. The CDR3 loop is CASSPWPAGSNEQFF. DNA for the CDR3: TGTGCCAGCTCACCTTGGCCAGCGGGAAGCAATGAGCAGTTCTTC.

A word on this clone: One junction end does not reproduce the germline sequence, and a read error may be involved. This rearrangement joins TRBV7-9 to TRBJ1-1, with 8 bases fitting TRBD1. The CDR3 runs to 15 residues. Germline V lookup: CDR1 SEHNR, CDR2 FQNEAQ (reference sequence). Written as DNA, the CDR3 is TGTGCCAGCCGCTTGCAGGGGGCGGTGAACACTGAAGCTTTCTTT. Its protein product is CASRLQGAVNTEAFF.

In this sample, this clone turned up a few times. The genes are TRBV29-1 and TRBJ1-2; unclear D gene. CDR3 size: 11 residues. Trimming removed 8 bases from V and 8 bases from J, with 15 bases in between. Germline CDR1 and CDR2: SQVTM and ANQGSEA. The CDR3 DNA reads TGCAGCCAGAGGACCCTACGAGGCTACACCTTC. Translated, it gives CSQRTLRGYTF. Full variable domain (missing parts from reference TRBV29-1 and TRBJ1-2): SAVISQKPSRDICQRGTSLTIQCQVDSQVTMMFWYRQQPGQSLTLIATANQGSEATYESGFVIDKFPISRPNLTFSTLTVSNMSPEDSSIYLCSQRTLRGYTFGSGTRLTVV.

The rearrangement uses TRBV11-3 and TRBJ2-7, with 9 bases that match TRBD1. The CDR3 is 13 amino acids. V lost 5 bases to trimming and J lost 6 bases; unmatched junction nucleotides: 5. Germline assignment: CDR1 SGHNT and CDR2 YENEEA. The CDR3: CASSVRTGVEQYF. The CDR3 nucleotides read TGTGCCAGCAGCGTACGGACAGGGGTCGAGCAGTACTTC.

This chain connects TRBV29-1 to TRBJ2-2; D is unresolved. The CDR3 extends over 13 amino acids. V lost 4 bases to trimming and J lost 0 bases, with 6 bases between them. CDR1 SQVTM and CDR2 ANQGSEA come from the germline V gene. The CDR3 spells CSVGAPNTGELFF. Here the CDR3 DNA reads TGCAGCGTTGGGGCCCCGAACACCGGGGAGCTGTTTTTT.

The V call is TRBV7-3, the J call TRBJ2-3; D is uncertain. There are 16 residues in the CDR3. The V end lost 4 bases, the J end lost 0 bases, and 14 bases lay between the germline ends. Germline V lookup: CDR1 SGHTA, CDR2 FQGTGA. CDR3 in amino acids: CASSSRWAFSTDTQYF. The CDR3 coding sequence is TGTGCCAGCAGCTCCCGGTGGGCCTTTAGCACAGATACGCAGTATTTT.

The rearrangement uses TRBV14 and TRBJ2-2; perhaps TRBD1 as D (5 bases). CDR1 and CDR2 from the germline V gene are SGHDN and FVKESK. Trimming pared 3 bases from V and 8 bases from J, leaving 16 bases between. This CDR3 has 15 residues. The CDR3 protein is CASSHSAGLTGELFF. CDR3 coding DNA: TGTGCCAGCAGCCATTCCGCAGGGCTGACTGGGGAGCTGTTTTTT.

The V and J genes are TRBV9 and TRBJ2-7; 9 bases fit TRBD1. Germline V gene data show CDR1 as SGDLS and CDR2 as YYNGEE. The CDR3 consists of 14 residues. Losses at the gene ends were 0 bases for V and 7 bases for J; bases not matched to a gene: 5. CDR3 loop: CASSVGGQGAEQYF. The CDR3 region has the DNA TGTGCCAGCAGCGTAGGGGGACAGGGAGCGGAGCAGTACTTC.

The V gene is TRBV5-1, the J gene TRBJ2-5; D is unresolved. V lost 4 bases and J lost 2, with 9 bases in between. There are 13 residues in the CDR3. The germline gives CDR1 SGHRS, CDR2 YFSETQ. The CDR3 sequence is CASSPDWQETQYF. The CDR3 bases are TGCGCCAGCAGCCCCGACTGGCAAGAGACCCAGTACTTC.

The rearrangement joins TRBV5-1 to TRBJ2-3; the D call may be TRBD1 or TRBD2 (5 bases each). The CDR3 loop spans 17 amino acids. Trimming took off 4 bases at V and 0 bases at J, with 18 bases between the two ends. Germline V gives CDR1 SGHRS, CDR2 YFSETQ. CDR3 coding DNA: TGCGCCAGCAGCCCCCGGAGCGGACGGACAAGCACAGATACGCAGTATTTT. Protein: CASSPRSGRTSTDTQYF.

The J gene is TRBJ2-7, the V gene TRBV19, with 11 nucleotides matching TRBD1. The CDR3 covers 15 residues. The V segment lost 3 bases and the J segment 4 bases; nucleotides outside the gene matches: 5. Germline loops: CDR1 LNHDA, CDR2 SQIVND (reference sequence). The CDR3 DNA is TGTGCCAGTAGTATCGGACAGGGGGCTGCGTACGAGCAGTACTTC. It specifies CASSIGQGAAYEQYF.

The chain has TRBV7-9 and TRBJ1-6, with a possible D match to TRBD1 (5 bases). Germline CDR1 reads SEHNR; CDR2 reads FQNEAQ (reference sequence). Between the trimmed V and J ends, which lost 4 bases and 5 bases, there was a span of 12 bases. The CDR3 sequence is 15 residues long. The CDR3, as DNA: TGTGCCAGCAGCTACGACAGCTTAGATAATTCACCCCTCCACTTT. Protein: CASSYDSLDNSPLHF. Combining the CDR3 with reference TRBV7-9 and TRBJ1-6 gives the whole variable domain DTGVSQNPRHKITKRGQNVTFRCDPISEHNRLYWYRQTLGQGPEFLTYFQNEAQLEKSRLLSDRFSAERPKGSFSTLEIQRTEQGDSAMYLCASSYDSLDNSPLHFGNGTRLTVT.

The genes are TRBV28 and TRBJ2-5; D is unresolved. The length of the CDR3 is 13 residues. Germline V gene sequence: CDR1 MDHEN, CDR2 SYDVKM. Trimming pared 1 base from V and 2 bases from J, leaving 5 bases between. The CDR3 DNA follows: TGTGCCAGCAGTTTATACGGACAAGAGACCCAGTACTTC. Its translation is CASSLYGQETQYF.

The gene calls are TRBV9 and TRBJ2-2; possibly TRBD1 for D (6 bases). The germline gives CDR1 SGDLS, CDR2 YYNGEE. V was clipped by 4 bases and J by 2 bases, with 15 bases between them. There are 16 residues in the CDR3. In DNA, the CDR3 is TGTGCCAGCAGCCCTAGGACAGTTCTAAACACCGGGGAGCTGTTTTTT. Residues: CASSPRTVLNTGELFF.

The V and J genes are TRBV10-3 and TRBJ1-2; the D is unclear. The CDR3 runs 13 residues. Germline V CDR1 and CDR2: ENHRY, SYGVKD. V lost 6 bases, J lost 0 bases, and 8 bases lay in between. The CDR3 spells CAIRREANYGYTF. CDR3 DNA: TGTGCCATCAGGAGGGAAGCTAACTATGGCTACACCTTC.

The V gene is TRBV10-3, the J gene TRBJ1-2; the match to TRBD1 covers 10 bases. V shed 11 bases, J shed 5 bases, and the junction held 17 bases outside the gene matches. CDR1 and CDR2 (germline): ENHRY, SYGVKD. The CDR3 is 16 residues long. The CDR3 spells CASNPAGGTGVYGYTF. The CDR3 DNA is TGTGCCTCAAACCCGGCCGGGGGGACAGGGGTTTATGGCTACACCTTC.

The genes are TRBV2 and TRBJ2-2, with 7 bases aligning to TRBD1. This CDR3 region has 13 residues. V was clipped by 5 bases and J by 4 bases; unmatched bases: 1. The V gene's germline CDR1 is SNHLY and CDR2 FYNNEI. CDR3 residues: CASSNRGTGELFF. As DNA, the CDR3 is TGTGCCAGCAGTAACAGGGGCACCGGGGAGCTGTTTTTT. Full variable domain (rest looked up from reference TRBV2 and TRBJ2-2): EPEVTQTPSHQVTQMGQEVILRCVPISNHLYFYWYRQILGQKVEFLVSFYNNEISEKSEIFDDQFSVERPDGSNFTLKIRSTKLEDSAMYFCASSNRGTGELFFGEGSRLTVL.

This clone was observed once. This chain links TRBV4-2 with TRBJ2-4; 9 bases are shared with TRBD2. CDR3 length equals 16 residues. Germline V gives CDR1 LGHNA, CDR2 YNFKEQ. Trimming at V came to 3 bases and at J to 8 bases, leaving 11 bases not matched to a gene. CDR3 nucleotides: TGTGCCAGCAGCCACCTGGCGGGGGGGAGTATGGACATTCAGTACTTC. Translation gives CASSHLAGGSMDIQYF.

CDR3 protein: CASSRLPSGTGDSGANVLTF. CDR3 DNA sequence: TGCGCCAGCAGCCGTCTCCCCTCCGGGACAGGGGACTCTGGGGCCAACGTCCTGACTTTC. The chain carries TRBV4-1 and TRBJ2-6, with 10 bases identical to TRBD1. Trimming took 4 bases from V and 0 from J; bases not matched to a gene: 12. This CDR3 comprises 20 residues. Germline CDR1 is MGHRA and CDR2 is YSYEKL.

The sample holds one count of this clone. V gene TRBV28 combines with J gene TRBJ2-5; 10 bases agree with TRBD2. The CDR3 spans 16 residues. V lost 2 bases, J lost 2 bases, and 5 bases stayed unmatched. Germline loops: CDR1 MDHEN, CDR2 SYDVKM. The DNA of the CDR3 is TGTGCCAGCAGTTTACTGCTAGCGGGAGCTCAAGAGACCCAGTACTTC. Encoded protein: CASSLLLAGAQETQYF. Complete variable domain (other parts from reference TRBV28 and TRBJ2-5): DVKVTQSSRYLVKRTGEKVFLECVQDMDHENMFWYRQDPGLGLRLIYFSYDVKMKEKGDIPEGYSVSREKKERFSLILESASTNQTSMYLCASSLLLAGAQETQYFGPGTRLLVL.

The CDR3 DNA reads as TGTGCCAGCAGTGATAACCCGGGTCAAGAGACCCAGTACTTC. Translating it yields CASSDNPGQETQYF. The rearrangement joins TRBV2 to TRBJ2-5; D not certain. Deletions cut 3 bases from V and 2 bases from J, with 10 bases between. The V gene's germline CDR1 is SNHLY and CDR2 FYNNEI. CDR3 length equals 14 residues.

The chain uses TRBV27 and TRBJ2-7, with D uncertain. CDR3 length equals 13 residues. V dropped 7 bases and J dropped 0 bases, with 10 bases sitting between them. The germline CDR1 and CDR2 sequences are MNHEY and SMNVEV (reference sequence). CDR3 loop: CASKELSSYEQYF. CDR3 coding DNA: TGTGCCAGCAAGGAGCTCTCCTCCTACGAGCAGTACTTC.

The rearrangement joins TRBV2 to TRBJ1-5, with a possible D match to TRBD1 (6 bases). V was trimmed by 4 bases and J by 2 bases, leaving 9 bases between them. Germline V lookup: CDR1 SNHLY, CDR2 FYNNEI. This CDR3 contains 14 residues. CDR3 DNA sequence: TGTGCCAGCAGTGGGGGGGGCGGCAATCAGCCCCAGCATTTT. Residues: CASSGGGGNQPQHF.

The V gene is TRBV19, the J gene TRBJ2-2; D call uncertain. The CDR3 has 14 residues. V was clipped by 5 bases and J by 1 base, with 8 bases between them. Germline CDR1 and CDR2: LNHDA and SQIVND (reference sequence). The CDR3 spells CASSSVMNTGELFF. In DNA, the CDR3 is TGTGCCAGTAGTTCTGTGATGAACACCGGGGAGCTGTTTTTT.

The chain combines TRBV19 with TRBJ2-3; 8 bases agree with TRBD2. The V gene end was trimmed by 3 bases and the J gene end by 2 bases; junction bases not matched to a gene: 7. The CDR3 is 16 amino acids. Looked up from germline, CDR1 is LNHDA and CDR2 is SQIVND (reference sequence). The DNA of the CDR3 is TGTGCCAGTAGTATGGGAACTAGCGGCCTCACAGATACGCAGTATTTT. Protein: CASSMGTSGLTDTQYF.

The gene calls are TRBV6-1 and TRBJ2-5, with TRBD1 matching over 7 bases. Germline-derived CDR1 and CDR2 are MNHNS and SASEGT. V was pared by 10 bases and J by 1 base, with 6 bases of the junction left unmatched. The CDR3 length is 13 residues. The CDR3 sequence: CAINRGSQETQYF. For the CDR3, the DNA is TGTGCCATAAACAGGGGAAGCCAAGAGACCCAGTACTTC.

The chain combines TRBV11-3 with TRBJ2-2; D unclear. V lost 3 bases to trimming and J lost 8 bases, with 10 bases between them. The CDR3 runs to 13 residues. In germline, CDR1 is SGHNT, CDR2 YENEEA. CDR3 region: CASSFGVGGELFF. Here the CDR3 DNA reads TGTGCCAGCAGCTTCGGAGTTGGAGGGGAGCTGTTTTTT.

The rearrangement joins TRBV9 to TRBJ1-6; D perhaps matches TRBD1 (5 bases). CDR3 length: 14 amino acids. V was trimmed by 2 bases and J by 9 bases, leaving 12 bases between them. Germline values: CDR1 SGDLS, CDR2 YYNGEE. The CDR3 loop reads CASSVQGLASPLHF. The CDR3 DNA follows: TGTGCCAGCAGCGTCCAGGGACTGGCTTCACCCCTCCACTTT.